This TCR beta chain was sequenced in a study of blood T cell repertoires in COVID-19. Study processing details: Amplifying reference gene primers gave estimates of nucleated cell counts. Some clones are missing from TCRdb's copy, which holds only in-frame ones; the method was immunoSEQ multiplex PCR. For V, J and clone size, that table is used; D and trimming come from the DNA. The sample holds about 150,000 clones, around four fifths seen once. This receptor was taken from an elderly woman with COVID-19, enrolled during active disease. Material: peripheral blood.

In nucleotides, the CDR3 is TGCGCCAGCAGCTTCACAGGGGGCCAACGCCCAAACTCCTACAATGAGCAGTTCTTC. This translates into CASSFTGGQRPNSYNEQFF. The chain combines TRBV5-1 with TRBJ2-1, with 9 nucleotides matching TRBD1. This CDR3 region has 19 residues. J gave up 0 bases and V 2 bases, and 12 bases lay outside the gene matches. Germline CDR1 reads SGHRS; CDR2 reads YFSETQ.